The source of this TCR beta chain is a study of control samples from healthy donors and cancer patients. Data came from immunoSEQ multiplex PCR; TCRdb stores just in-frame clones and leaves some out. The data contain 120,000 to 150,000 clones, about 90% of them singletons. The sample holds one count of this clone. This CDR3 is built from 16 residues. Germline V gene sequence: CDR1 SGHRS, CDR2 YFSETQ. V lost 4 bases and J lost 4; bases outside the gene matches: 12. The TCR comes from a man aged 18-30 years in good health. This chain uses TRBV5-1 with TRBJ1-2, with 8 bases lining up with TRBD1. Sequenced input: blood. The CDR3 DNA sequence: TGCGCCAGCAGCCCGGACCGGACCGGGACAGGCTATGGCTACACCTTC. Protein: CASSPDRTGTGYGYTF.